Reported below is one TCR beta chain. Two negative PCRs, clearance, or symptom resolution characterized the recovered Cohort 3 donors. Per the study methods: Quantification of nucleated cells was approximated via reference gene primer amplification. Using immunoSEQ multiplex PCR, the repertoire was profiled, and TCRdb retains in-frame clones only, with some absent. From that table come the V and J calls and clone size; the DNA was used to work out D and trimming. This sample has just over 150,000 clones, with around 89% found just once. The CDR3 spans 17 residues. The germline CDR1 and CDR2 sequences are SGHVT and SQSDAQ. The junction had 12 bases not matched to a gene; V was cut back by 7 bases and J by 3 bases. The data were obtained in a study of blood T cell repertoires in COVID-19. Study-level information: In each case, the material was cDNA or gDNA derived from T cells, B-cell-depleted T cells, or PBMCs.

What was sequenced was PBMCs or T cells enriched from blood (not recorded which). The clonotype comes from a woman aged 45-59 years who had recovered from COVID-19. The gene calls are TRBV7-4 and TRBJ1-5; 10 bases fit TRBD1. As DNA, the CDR3 is TGTGCCAGCATGAGGGACAGGGGTCCTCCCACCAATCAGCCCCAGCATTTT. Encoded protein: CASMRDRGPPTNQPQHF.